One sample yielded the 17 T cell receptor beta chains listed below, sequenced in a study of cytomegalovirus exposure and HLA in healthy donors. Amplification used 60 Vbeta primers and 13 Jbeta primers. Sequenced by immunoSEQ multiplex PCR; TCRdb stores in-frame clones only, minus some. The sample carries over 150,000 clones, 70% to 80% recorded once. Sequenced sample: PBMCs. The source of these receptors is a man aged 25-45 years in good health and CMV-seropositive.

The chain carries TRBV7-7 and TRBJ2-2; no firm D call. The CDR3 has 12 amino acids. Deletions cut 5 bases from V and 7 bases from J, with 8 bases between. Germline lookup yields CDR1 SSHAT and CDR2 FNYEAQ (reference sequence). The CDR3 DNA sequence: TGTGCCAGCAGCCACCTTAGCGGGGAGCTGTTTTTT. Protein sequence: CASSHLSGELFF. Full variable domain (outside the CDR3, taken from reference TRBV7-7 and TRBJ2-2): GAGVSQSPRYKVTKRGQDVTLRCDPISSHATLYWYQQALGQGPEFLTYFNYEAQPDKSGLPSDRFSAERPEGSISTLTIQRTEQRDSAMYRCASSHLSGELFFGEGSRLTVL.

The chain carries TRBV28 and TRBJ1-1; 10 positions match TRBD1. Germline V lookup: CDR1 MDHEN, CDR2 SYDVKM. The trim removed 6 bases at V and 1 base at J, leaving 8 bases unmatched. The CDR3 sequence is 16 residues long. CDR3 loop: CASSLTWTGGNTEAFF. In nucleotides, the CDR3 is TGTGCCAGCAGCTTGACCTGGACAGGGGGGAACACTGAAGCTTTCTTT.

The gene calls are TRBV28 and TRBJ2-2, with a weak D call TRBD1 (6 bases). The CDR3 is 13 amino acids. The germline V and J ends were trimmed by 7 bases and 6 bases, with 12 bases remaining between them. CDR1 is MDHEN, CDR2 SYDVKM, per germline. CDR3 nucleotide sequence: TGTGCCAGCAAAATACAGGGCGCCGGGGAGCTGTTTTTT. Its protein product is CASKIQGAGELFF.

This chain uses TRBV29-1 with TRBJ2-2, with D possibly TRBD1 on 6 matching bases. The germline V gene has CDR1 SQVTM and CDR2 ANQGSEA. The CDR3 spans 12 residues. V lost 7 bases and J lost 5, with 11 bases in between. The CDR3 DNA reads TGCAGCGGCATAACAGGGACCGGGGAGCTGTTTTTT. It yields the protein CSGITGTGELFF.

J is TRBJ2-7 and V is TRBV9; 8 nucleotides agree with TRBD2. The junction had 5 bases not matched to a gene; V was cut back by 0 bases and J by 6 bases. Germline-derived CDR1 and CDR2 are SGDLS and YYNGEE. This CDR3 is built from 14 residues. The CDR3 is CASSVVAGGSEQYF. DNA for the CDR3: TGTGCCAGCAGCGTAGTGGCGGGGGGTTCCGAGCAGTACTTC.

The genes are TRBV4-2 and TRBJ1-5; D is unclear. V was shortened by 0 bases and J by 7 bases, with 10 bases between the two germline ends. This CDR3 has 14 residues. Germline V gene lookup returns CDR1 LGHNA and CDR2 YNFKEQ. Here the CDR3 reads CASSQEEGPQPQHF. The CDR3 region has the DNA TGTGCCAGCAGCCAAGAGGAGGGTCCCCAGCCCCAGCATTTT.

The rearrangement uses TRBV6-5 and TRBJ1-2; D ambiguous. CDR1 and CDR2 (germline): MNHEY, SVGAGI. V lost 6 bases, J lost 5 bases, and 13 bases lay in between. This CDR3 is built from 13 residues. The CDR3 bases are TGTGCCAGCAGGAAGGAGGTGGGGTATGGCTACACCTTC. Protein product: CASRKEVGYGYTF.

The chain has TRBV5-1 and TRBJ2-3; D not resolved. The germline V and J ends were trimmed by 2 bases and 0 bases, with 4 bases remaining between them. The CDR3 has 13 residues. CDR1 is SGHRS, CDR2 YFSETQ, per germline. The CDR3 region has the DNA TGCGCCAGCAGCTTACGGAGCACAGATACGCAGTATTTT. Translating gives CASSLRSTDTQYF. Using reference TRBV5-1 and TRBJ2-3 for the parts outside the CDR3, the full variable domain is KAGVTQTPRYLIKTRGQQVTLSCSPISGHRSVSWYQQTPGQGLQFLFEYFSETQRNKGNFPGRFSGRQFSNSRSEMNVSTLELGDSALYLCASSLRSTDTQYFGPGTRLTVL.

The rearrangement joins TRBV6-6 to TRBJ2-7; D is perhaps TRBD1 (6 bases). CDR3 length equals 13 residues. CDR1 is MNHNY, CDR2 SVGAGI, per germline (reference sequence). Trimming left V 6 bases short and J 4 bases short, with 13 bases between. The CDR3 sequence: CASSQGQRYEQYF. The CDR3 bases are TGTGCCAGCAGCCAGGGACAAAGATACGAGCAGTACTTC.

This rearrangement joins TRBV10-1 to TRBJ2-1, with 13 bases identical to TRBD2. Per germline, CDR1 WNHNN and CDR2 SYGVQD (reference sequence). This CDR3 spans 15 amino acids. Trimming cost V 6 bases and J 7 bases; bases outside gene matches: 6. The CDR3 nucleotides read TGCGCCAGCAGCGAACTAGCGGGGGGGCGGAATGAGCAGTTCTTC. Translation gives CASSELAGGRNEQFF.

This chain's CDR3 is CASSSGTGGYDTDTQYF. The CDR3 DNA reads as TGTGCCAGCAGCTCCGGGACAGGGGGATATGACACAGATACGCAGTATTTT. The chain couples TRBV5-4 to TRBJ2-3; 11 nucleotides match TRBD1. The V gene end was trimmed by 3 bases and the J gene end by 2 bases; junction bases not matched to a gene: 8. Per the germline V gene, CDR1 is SGHNT and CDR2 is YYREEE (reference sequence). The CDR3 sequence is 17 residues long.

The CDR3 is CASSVENTGELFF. The CDR3 nucleotides are TGCGCCAGCAGCGTAGAGAACACCGGGGAGCTGTTTTTT. This chain uses TRBV5-1 with TRBJ2-2; the D is unclear. Germline V gives CDR1 SGHRS, CDR2 YFSETQ. This CDR3 is built from 13 residues. Trimming cost V 4 bases and J 1 base, with 5 bases left between them.

The chain couples TRBV5-4 to TRBJ1-1; 7 bases are a match to TRBD1. J was trimmed by 7 bases and V by 0 bases; bases with no gene match: 9. The CDR3 spans 15 residues. Germline CDR1 reads SGHNT; CDR2 reads YYREEE (reference sequence). Written as DNA, the CDR3 is TGTGCCAGCAGCTTGGCCGGGGACAGTAGAGATGAAGCTTTCTTT. Protein sequence: CASSLAGDSRDEAFF.

This rearrangement joins TRBV2 to TRBJ2-2; 8 nucleotides agree with TRBD1. With 6 bases clipped from V and 2 bases from J, the junction kept 2 bases outside the gene matches. Germline V gene sequence: CDR1 SNHLY, CDR2 FYNNEI. The CDR3 is 14 amino acids. The CDR3 here is CASRTGVNTGELFF. Written as DNA, the CDR3 is TGTGCCAGCAGGACAGGGGTAAACACCGGGGAGCTGTTTTTT.

The chain employs TRBV20-1 and TRBJ1-3; D gene uncertain. CDR3 length equals 11 residues. Trimming pared 6 bases from V and 7 bases from J, leaving 10 bases between. The germline CDR1 and CDR2 sequences are DFQATT and SNEGSKA (reference sequence). The CDR3 protein is CSAKTGNTIYF. Written as DNA, the CDR3 is TGCAGTGCCAAAACGGGGAACACCATATATTTT.

In its sample, this clone was seen a few times. The V gene is TRBV7-9, the J gene TRBJ1-4; D ambiguous. Germline V gives CDR1 SEHNR, CDR2 FQNEAQ (reference sequence). CDR3 length: 13 amino acids. The ends were cut back, 2 bases at V and 7 bases at J, with 8 bases in the middle. CDR3 DNA sequence: TGTGCCAGCAGCTTAACCTATGCTGAAAAACTGTTTTTT. It specifies CASSLTYAEKLFF. The full variable domain, completed using reference TRBV7-9 and TRBJ1-4, is DTGVSQNPRHKITKRGQNVTFRCDPISEHNRLYWYRQTLGQGPEFLTYFQNEAQLEKSRLLSDRFSAERPKGSFSTLEIQRTEQGDSAMYLCASSLTYAEKLFFGSGTQLSVL.

V is TRBV28 and J is TRBJ1-5; weak D call: TRBD1 (5 bases). This CDR3 comprises 13 residues. In germline, CDR1 is MDHEN, CDR2 SYDVKM. Deletions cut 3 bases from V and 7 bases from J, with 10 bases between. CDR3 in amino acids: CASSFGGKQPQHF. The DNA of the CDR3 is TGTGCCAGCAGTTTCGGGGGGAAACAGCCCCAGCATTTT. Full variable domain (missing parts from reference TRBV28 and TRBJ1-5): DVKVTQSSRYLVKRTGEKVFLECVQDMDHENMFWYRQDPGLGLRLIYFSYDVKMKEKGDIPEGYSVSREKKERFSLILESASTNQTSMYLCASSFGGKQPQHFGDGTRLSIL.